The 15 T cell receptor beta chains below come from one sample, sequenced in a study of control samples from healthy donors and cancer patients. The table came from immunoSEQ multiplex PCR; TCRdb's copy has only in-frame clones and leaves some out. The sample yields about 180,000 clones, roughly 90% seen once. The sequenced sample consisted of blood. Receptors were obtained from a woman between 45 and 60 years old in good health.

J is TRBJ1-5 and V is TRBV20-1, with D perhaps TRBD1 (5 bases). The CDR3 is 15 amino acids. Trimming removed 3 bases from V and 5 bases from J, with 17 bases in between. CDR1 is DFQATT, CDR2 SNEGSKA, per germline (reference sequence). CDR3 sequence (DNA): TGCAGTGCTAGTAGGACTTACCTAGGGGATCAGCCCCAGCATTTT. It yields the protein CSASRTYLGDQPQHF.

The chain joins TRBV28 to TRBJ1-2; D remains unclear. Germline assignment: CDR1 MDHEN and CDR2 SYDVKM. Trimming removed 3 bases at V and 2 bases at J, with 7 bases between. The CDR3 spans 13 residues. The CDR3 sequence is CASSFSQNYGYTF. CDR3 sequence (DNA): TGTGCCAGCAGTTTTTCCCAGAACTATGGCTACACCTTC.

CDR3 amino acids: CASSDVARYNEQFF. The CDR3 DNA follows: TGTGCCAGCAGTGACGTAGCGCGATACAATGAGCAGTTCTTC. V is TRBV2 and J is TRBJ2-1, with a tentative D call TRBD2 (5 bases). Germline loops: CDR1 SNHLY, CDR2 FYNNEI. CDR3 length: 14 residues. Trimming took 3 bases from V and 4 from J, leaving 10 bases between them.

The CDR3 nucleotides are TGTGCCAGTAGTAACCGGGCTCCCGGGGCCTATGGCTACACCTTC. It translates to CASSNRAPGAYGYTF. This chain uses TRBV19 with TRBJ1-2; tentatively, D is TRBD1 (5 bases). Germline CDR1 reads LNHDA; CDR2 reads SQIVND (reference sequence). This CDR3 spans 15 amino acids. V lost 4 bases to trimming and J lost 4 bases, with 16 bases between them.

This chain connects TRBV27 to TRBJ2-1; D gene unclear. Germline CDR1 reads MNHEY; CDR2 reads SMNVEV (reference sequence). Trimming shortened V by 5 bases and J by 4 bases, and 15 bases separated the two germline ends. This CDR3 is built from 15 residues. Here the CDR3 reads CASSNSYSTYNEQFF. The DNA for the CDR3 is TGTGCCAGCAGTAACAGTTATAGCACTTACAATGAGCAGTTCTTC.

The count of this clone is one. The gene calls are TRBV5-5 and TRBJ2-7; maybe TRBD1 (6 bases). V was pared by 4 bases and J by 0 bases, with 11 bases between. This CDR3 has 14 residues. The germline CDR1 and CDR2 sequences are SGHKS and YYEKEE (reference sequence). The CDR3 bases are TGTGCCAGCAGCCGGGACATAGCCTCCTACGAGCAGTACTTC. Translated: CASSRDIASYEQYF. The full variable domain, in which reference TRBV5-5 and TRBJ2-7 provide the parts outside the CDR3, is DAGVTQSPTHLIKTRGQQVTLRCSPISGHKSVSWYQQVLGQGPQFIFQYYEKEERGRGNFPDRFSARQFPNYSSELNVNALLLGDSALYLCASSRDIASYEQYFGPGTRLTVT.

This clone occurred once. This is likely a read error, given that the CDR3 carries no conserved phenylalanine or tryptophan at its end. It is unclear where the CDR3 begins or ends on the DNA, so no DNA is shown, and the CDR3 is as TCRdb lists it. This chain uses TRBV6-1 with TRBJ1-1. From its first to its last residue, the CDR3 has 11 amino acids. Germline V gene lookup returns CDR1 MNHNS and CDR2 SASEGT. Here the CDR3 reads CASSERMSPQI.

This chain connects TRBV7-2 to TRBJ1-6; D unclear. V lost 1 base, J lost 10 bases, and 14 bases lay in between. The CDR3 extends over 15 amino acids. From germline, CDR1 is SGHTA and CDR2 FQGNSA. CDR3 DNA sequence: TGTGCCAGCAGCTTAGACACAATTCCAATCTCACCCCTCCACTTT. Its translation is CASSLDTIPISPLHF.

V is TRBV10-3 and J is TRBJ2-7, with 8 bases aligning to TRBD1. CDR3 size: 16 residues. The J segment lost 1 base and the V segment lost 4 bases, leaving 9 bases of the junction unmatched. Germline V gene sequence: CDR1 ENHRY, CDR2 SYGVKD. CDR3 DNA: TGTGCCATCAGTGGTCCGGACAGGGTTTCATCCTACGAGCAGTACTTC. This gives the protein CAISGPDRVSSYEQYF.

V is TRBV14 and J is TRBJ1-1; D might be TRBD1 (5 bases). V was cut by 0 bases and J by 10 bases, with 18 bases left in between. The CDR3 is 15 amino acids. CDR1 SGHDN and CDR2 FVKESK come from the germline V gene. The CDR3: CASSQDQGLSYRAFF. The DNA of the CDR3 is TGTGCCAGCAGCCAAGATCAGGGACTCAGCTATCGAGCTTTCTTT.

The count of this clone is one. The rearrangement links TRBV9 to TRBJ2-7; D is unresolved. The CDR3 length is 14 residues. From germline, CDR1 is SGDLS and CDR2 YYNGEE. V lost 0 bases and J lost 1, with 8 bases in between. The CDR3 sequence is CASSVVAVSYEQYF. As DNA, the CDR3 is TGTGCCAGCAGCGTAGTCGCGGTGTCCTACGAGCAGTACTTC.

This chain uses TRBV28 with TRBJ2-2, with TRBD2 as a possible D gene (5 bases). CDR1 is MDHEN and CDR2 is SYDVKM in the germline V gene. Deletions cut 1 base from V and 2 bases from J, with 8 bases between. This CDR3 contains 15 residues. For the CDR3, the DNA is TGTGCCAGCAGTTTATCGGGATTCAACACCGGGGAGCTGTTTTTT. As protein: CASSLSGFNTGELFF.

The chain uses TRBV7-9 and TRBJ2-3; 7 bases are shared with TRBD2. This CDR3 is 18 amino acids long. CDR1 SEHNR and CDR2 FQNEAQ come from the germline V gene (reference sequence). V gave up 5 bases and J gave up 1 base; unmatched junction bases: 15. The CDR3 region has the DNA TGTGCCAGCAGCAGGCCGGGGGGACTCGGACCCCGCACAGATACGCAGTATTTT. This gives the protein CASSRPGGLGPRTDTQYF.

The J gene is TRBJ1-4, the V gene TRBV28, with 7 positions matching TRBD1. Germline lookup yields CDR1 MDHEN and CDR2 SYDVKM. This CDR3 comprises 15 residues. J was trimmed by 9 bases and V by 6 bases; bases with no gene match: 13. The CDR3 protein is CASSRVTGQSKKLFF. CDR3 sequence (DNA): TGTGCCAGCAGCCGAGTGACGGGACAGAGCAAAAAACTGTTTTTT. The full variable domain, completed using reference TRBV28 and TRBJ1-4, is DVKVTQSSRYLVKRTGEKVFLECVQDMDHENMFWYRQDPGLGLRLIYFSYDVKMKEKGDIPEGYSVSREKKERFSLILESASTNQTSMYLCASSRVTGQSKKLFFGSGTQLSVL.

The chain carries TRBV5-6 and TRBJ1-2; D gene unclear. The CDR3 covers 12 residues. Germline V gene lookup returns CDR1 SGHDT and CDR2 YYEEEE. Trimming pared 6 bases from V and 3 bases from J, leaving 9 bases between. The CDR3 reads CASTRTDYGYTF. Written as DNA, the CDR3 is TGTGCCAGCACGAGGACGGACTATGGCTACACCTTC.